The 3 T cell receptor beta chains in this list originate from one sample, sequenced in a study of blood T cells in healthy people across ages. Next came a second PCR, run for about 6 to 12 cycles, which used a sample-barcoded 5' primer along with a J-beta primer mix. TCRdb re-derived calls from the 5' RACE reads in MiXCR, one entry per CDR3 protein. The sample yields roughly 930,000 distinct CDR3 sequences, about 44% seen once. The sample was blood. The receptor set was obtained from a man aged 25-40 years in good health.

The genes are TRBV20-1 and TRBJ1-5; D not resolved. The CDR3 sequence is 14 residues long. Trimming took off 1 base at V and 5 bases at J, with 12 bases between the two ends. Germline V CDR1 and CDR2: DFQATT, SNEGSKA (reference sequence). The CDR3 sequence is CSARAGSVYQPQHF. CDR3 in DNA: TGCAGTGCTAGAGCGGGGTCAGTGTATCAGCCCCAGCATTTT.

The chain has TRBV4-1 and TRBJ2-1; tentative D call: TRBD2 (5 bases). The CDR3 runs 16 residues. Deletions cut 3 bases from V and 0 bases from J, with 12 bases between. Germline CDR1 reads MGHRA; CDR2 reads YSYEKL. The CDR3 region has the DNA TGCGCCAGCAGCCAGACTACCTCGAGCTCCTACAATGAGCAGTTCTTC. Encoded protein: CASSQTTSSSYNEQFF.

This clonotype was seen only a few times. The gene calls are TRBV6-1 and TRBJ1-2; D is unresolved. From germline, CDR1 is MNHNS and CDR2 SASEGT. Trimming left V 4 bases short and J 8 bases short, with 23 bases between. The CDR3 is 16 residues long. The CDR3 DNA reads TGTGCCAGCAGTGGGGCCGAGCTTCTCAAGATATTCGGCTACACCTTC. Protein: CASSGAELLKIFGYTF.